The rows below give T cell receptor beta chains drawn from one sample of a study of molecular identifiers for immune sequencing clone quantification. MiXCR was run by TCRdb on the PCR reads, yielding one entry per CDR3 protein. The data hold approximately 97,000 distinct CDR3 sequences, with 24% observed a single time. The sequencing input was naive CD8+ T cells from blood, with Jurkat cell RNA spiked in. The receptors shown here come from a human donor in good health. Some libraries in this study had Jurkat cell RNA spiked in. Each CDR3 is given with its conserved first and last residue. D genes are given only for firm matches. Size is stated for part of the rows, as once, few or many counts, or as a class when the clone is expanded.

CASSQRQGVATGELFF | TGTGCCAGCAGTCAAAGACAGGGGGTCGCAACCGGGGAGCTGTTTTTT | TRBJ2-2 | TRBD1 | . | TRBV27
CASSPLTVQQETQYF | TGTGCCAGCAGCCCTTTGACGGTACAACAAGAGACCCAGTACTTC | TRBJ2-5 | . | many | TRBV7-9
CASSSTGLYNQPQHF | TGTGCCAGCAGTTCGACAGGCCTATACAATCAGCCCCAGCATTTT | TRBJ1-5 | . | many | TRBV27
CASSPLQETQYF | TGTGCCAGCAGCCCTCTCCAAGAGACCCAGTACTTC | TRBJ2-5 | . | many | TRBV7-9
CASSVPGWNQPQHF | TGTGCCAGCAGTGTACCAGGGTGGAATCAGCCCCAGCATTTT | TRBJ1-5 | . | many | TRBV12-3/TRBV12-4
CASSPRAGRTDTQYF | TGTGCCAGCAGCCCCCGAGCGGGCCGCACAGATACGCAGTATTTT | TRBJ2-3 | . | . | TRBV11-1
CASSQGGSFEQYF | TGTGCCAGCAGCCAGGGGGGGTCCTTCGAGCAGTACTTC | TRBJ2-7 | TRBD2 | many | TRBV14
CASSELNTEAFF | TGTGCCAGCAGTGAGCTGAACACTGAAGCTTTCTTT | TRBJ1-1 | . | many | TRBV2
CASSLVLGPITDTQYF | TGTGCCAGCAGCTTAGTCCTGGGACCGATCACAGATACGCAGTATTTT | TRBJ2-3 | . | many | TRBV11-2
CASSEGQGGLREQFF | TGTGCCAGCAGCGAGGGACAGGGGGGCCTCCGTGAGCAGTTCTTC | TRBJ2-1 | TRBD1 | . | TRBV9
CASSLNLNTEAFF | TGTGCCAGCAGTTTAAACTTGAACACTGAAGCTTTCTTT | TRBJ1-1 | . | many | TRBV12-3/TRBV12-4
CASSDGAVNTEAFF | TGTGCCAGCAGTGATGGGGCGGTGAACACTGAAGCTTTCTTT | TRBJ1-1 | . | . | TRBV2
CASSVGLAGVKQFF | TGTGCCAGCAGCGTGGGACTAGCGGGAGTTAAGCAGTTCTTC | TRBJ2-1 | TRBD2 | many | TRBV7-2
CASSQQGYSYNEQFF | TGTGCCAGCAGCCAACAGGGGTACTCCTACAATGAGCAGTTCTTC | TRBJ2-1 | TRBD1 | few | TRBV9
CASSVEGRLQETQYF | TGTGCCAGCAGCGTAGAAGGCCGGCTACAAGAGACCCAGTACTTC | TRBJ2-5 | . | many | TRBV9
CASKLAGEQETQYF | TGTGCCAGCAAACTAGCGGGAGAACAAGAGACCCAGTACTTC | TRBJ2-5 | TRBD2 | few | TRBV4-2